This TCR beta chain came from a study of tumor and adjacent non-tumor tissue in lung cancer. Study-wide findings and caveats: Normal lung showed higher cumulative top 100 clone frequency than tumor. Shorter survival was associated with higher TCR diversity in tumors.

This sample's RNA came from whole unsorted tissue. More than 3 cm separated this lung sample from the edge of the tumor. The table lists this clonotype with a count of one. Its target is not known. The CDR3 does not end in the conserved phenylalanine or tryptophan, so this is likely a read error. CDR1 is WSHSY, CDR2 SAAADI, per germline. The CDR3 sequence is 15 residues long. Trimming took off 8 bases at V and 0 bases at J, with 14 bases between the two ends. The library came from three nested PCR rounds adapted from ARM-PCR protocols. TCRdb itself ran the multiplex PCR reads through MiXCR, one entry per CDR3 protein. The sample has roughly 45,000 distinct CDR3 sequences, more than 50% seen once; the top ten hold roughly 42%.

This clonotype was sampled from a man aged 50 to 59 with non-small cell lung cancer. Source material: distant non-tumor lung tissue. V usage is TRBV10-2 and J usage is TRBJ1-5, with no clear D. As DNA, the CDR3 is TGCGCCAGCGGTGGGTCGACTCTTAGCAATCAGCCCCAGCATTCT. This sequence encodes CASGGSTLSNQPQHS.